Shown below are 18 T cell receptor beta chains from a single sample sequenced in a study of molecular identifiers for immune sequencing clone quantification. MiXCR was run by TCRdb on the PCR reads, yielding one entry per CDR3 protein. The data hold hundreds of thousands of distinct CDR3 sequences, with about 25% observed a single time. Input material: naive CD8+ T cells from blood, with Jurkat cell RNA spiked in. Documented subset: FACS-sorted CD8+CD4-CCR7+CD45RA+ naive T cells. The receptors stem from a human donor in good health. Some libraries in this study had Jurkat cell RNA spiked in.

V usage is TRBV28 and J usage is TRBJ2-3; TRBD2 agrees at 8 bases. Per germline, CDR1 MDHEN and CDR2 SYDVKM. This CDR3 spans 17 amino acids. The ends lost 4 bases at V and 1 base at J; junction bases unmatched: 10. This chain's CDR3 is CASSSTRLACGTDTQYF. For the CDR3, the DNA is TGTGCCAGCAGTTCGACGCGACTAGCGTGTGGCACAGATACGCAGTATTTT.

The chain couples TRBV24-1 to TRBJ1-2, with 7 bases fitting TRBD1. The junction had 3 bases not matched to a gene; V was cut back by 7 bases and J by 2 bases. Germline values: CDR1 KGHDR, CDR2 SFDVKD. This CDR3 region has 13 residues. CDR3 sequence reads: CATSEDRNYGYTF. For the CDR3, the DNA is TGTGCCACCAGCGAGGACAGGAACTATGGCTACACCTTC.

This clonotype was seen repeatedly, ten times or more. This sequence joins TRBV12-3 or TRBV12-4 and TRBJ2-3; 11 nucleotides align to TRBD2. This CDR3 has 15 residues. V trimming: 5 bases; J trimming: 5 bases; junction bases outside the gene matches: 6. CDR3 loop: CASSNSGGAQDTQYF. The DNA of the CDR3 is TGTGCCAGCAGTAATAGCGGGGGGGCCCAAGATACGCAGTATTTT.

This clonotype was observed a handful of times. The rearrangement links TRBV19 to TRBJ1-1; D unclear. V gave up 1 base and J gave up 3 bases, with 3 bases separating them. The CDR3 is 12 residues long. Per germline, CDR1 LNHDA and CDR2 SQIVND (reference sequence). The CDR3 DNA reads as TGTGCCAGTAGTATAGGACACACTGAAGCTTTCTTT. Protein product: CASSIGHTEAFF.

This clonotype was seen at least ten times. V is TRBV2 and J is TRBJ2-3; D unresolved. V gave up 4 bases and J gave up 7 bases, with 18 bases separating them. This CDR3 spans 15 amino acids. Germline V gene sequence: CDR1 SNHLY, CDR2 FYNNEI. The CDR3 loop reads CASSGPGVLDYTQYF. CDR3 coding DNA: TGTGCCAGCAGTGGGCCAGGTGTACTGGATTATACGCAGTATTTT.

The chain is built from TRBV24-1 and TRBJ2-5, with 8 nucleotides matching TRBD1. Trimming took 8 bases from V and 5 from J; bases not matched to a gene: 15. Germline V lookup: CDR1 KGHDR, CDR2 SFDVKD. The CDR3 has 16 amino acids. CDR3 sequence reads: CATIGQGHAFGETQYF. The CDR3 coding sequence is TGTGCCACCATAGGACAGGGACATGCGTTTGGGGAGACCCAGTACTTC.

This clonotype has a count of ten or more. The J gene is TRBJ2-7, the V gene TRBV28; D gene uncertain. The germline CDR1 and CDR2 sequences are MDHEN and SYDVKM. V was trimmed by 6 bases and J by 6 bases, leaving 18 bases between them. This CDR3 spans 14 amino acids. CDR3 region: CASSPTETATEQYF. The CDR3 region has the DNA TGTGCCAGCAGCCCGACGGAAACGGCTACCGAGCAGTACTTC.

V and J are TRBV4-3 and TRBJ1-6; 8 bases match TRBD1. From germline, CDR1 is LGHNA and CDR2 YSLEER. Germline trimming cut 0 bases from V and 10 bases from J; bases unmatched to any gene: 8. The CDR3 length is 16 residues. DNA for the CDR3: TGCGCCAGCAGCCAAGATTGGACAGGGTCAGAATCACCCCTCCACTTT. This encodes CASSQDWTGSESPLHF.

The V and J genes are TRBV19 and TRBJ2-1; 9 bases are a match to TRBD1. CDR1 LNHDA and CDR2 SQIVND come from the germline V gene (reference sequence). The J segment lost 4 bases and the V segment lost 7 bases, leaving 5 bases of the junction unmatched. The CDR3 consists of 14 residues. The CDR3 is CASMDRGRYNEQFF. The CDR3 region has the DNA TGTGCCAGTATGGACAGGGGCAGGTACAATGAGCAGTTCTTC.

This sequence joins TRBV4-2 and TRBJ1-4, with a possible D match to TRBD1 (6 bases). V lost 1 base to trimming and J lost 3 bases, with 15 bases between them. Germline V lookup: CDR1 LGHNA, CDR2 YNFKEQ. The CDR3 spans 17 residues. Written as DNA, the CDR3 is TGTGCCAGCAGCCAAGTCTTAGTGGGACAAGCTAATGAAAAACTGTTTTTT. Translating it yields CASSQVLVGQANEKLFF.

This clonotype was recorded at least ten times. This chain's CDR3 is CASSQQGSYEQYF. Here the CDR3 DNA reads TGCGCCAGCAGTCAACAGGGTTCCTACGAGCAGTACTTC. This chain links TRBV4-1 with TRBJ2-7, with D maybe TRBD1 (6 bases). CDR1 MGHRA and CDR2 YSYEKL come from the germline V gene. The CDR3 contains 13 residues. Between the trimmed V and J ends, which lost 6 bases and 1 base, there was a span of 10 bases.

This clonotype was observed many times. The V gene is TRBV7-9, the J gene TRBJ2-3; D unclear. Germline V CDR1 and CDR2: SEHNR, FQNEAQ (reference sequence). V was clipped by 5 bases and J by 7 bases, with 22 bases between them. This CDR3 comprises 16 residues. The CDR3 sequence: CASSPRAGASLNTQYF. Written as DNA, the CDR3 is TGTGCCAGCAGCCCCCGGGCAGGAGCCAGTTTGAATACGCAGTATTTT.

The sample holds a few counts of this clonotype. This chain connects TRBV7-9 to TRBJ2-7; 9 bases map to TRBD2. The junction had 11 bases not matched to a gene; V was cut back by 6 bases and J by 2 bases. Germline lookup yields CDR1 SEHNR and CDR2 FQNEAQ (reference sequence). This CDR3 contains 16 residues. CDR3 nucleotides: TGTGCCAGCAGTTCCCCTGGGCGGGAGGGGCCCTACGAGCAGTACTTC. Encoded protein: CASSSPGREGPYEQYF.

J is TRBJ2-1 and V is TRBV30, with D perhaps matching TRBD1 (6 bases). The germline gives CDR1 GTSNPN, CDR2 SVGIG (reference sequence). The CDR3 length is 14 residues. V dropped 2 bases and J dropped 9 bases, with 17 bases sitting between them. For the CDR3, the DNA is TGTGCCTGGAGTTACAGGGAAGGGCACGGTGAGCAGTTCTTC. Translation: CAWSYREGHGEQFF.

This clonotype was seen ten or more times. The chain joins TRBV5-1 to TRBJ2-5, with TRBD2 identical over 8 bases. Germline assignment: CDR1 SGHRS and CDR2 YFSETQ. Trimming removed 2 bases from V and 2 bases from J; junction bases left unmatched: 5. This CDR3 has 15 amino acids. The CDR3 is CASSFSGGKQETQYF. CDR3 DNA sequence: TGCGCCAGCAGCTTCAGCGGGGGTAAACAAGAGACCCAGTACTTC. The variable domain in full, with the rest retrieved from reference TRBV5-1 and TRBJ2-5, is KAGVTQTPRYLIKTRGQQVTLSCSPISGHRSVSWYQQTPGQGLQFLFEYFSETQRNKGNFPGRFSGRQFSNSRSEMNVSTLELGDSALYLCASSFSGGKQETQYFGPGTRLLVL.

The chain's CDR3 is CASSLYQGRYNSPLHF. CDR3 nucleotides: TGTGCCAGCAGCCTTTATCAGGGGAGGTATAATTCACCCCTCCACTTT. The genes are TRBV7-2 and TRBJ1-6; D possibly corresponds to TRBD1 (6 bases). CDR1 is SGHTA, CDR2 FQGNSA, per germline. The CDR3 is 16 amino acids. V lost 5 bases and J lost 4, with 15 bases in between.

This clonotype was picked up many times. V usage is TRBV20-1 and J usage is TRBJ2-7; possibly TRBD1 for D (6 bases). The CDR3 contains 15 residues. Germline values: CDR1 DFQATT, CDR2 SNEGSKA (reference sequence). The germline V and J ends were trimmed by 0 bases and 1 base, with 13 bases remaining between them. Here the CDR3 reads CSARDGQRGSYEQYF. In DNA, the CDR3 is TGCAGTGCTAGAGATGGACAGCGTGGGTCCTACGAGCAGTACTTC.

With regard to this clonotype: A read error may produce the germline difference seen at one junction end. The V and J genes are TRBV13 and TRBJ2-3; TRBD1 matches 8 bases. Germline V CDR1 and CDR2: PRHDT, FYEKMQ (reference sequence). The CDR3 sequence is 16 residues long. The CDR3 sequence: CASSHTTGAATDMQYF. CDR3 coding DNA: TGTGCCAGCAGCCACACGACAGGGGCCGCCACAGATATGCAGTATTTT. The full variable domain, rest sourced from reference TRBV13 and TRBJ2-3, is AAGVIQSPRHLIKEKRETATLKCYPIPRHDTVYWYQQGPGQDPQFLISFYEKMQSDKGSIPDRFSAQQFSDYHSELNMSSLELGDSALYFCASSHTTGAATDMQYFGPGTRLTVL.